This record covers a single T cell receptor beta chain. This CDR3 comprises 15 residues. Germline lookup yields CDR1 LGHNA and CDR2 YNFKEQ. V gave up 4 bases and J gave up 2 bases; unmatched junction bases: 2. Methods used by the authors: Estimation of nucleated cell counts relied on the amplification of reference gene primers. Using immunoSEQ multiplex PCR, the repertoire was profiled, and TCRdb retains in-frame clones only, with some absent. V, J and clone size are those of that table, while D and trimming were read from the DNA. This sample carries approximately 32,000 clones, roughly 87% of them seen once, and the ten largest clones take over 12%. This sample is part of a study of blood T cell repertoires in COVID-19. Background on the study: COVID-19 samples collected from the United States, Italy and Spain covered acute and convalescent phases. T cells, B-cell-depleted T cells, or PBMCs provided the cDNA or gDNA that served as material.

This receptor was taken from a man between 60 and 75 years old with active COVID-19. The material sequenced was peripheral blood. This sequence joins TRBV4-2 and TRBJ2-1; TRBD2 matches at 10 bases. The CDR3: CASSPSGSAYNEQFF. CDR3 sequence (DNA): TGTGCCAGCAGCCCTAGCGGGAGTGCCTACAATGAGCAGTTCTTC.